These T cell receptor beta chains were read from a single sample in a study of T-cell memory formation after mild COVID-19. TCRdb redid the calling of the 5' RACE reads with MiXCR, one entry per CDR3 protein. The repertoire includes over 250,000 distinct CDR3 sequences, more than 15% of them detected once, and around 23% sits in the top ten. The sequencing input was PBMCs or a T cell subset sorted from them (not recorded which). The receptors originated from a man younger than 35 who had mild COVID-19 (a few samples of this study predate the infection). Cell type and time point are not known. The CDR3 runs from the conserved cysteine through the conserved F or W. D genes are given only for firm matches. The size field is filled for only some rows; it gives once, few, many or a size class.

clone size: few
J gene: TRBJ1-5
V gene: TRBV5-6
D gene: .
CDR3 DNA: TGTGCCAGCAGCTTGGCGGGGGGACATCAGCCCCAGCATTTT
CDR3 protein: CASSLAGGHQPQHF

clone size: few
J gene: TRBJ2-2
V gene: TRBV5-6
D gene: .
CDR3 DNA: TGTGCCAGCAGCCCGGACGGGGTCACAAACACCGGGGAGCTGTTTTTT
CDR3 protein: CASSPDGVTNTGELFF

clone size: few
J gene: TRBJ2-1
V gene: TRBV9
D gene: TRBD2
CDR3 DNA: TGTGCCAGCAGCGTGACTAGCGGTTACAATGAGCAGTTCTTC
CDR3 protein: CASSVTSGYNEQFF

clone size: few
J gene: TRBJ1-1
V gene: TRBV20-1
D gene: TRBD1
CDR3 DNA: TGCAGTGCCGGCGACAGGGGGAACACTGAAGCTTTCTTT
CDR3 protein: CSAGDRGNTEAFF

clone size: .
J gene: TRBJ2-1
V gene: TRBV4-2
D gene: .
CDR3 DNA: TGTGCCAGCAGCCAAGCAATAACAGGGCTCAATGAGCAGTTCTTC
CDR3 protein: CASSQAITGLNEQFF

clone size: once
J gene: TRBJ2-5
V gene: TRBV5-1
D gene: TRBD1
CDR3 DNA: TGCGCCAGCAGCTTGGGACAGGGTTTGATCGAGACCCAGTACTTC
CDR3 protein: CASSLGQGLIETQYF

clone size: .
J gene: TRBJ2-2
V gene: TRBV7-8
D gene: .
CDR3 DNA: TGTGCCAGCAGCTTGCGAACCGACGTACTGAGCACCGGGGAGCTGTTTTTT
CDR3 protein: CASSLRTDVLSTGELFF

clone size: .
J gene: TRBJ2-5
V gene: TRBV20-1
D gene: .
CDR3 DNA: TGCAGTGCTAGGTTTCAGGGGAGTTGGCAAGAGACCCAGTACTTC
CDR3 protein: CSARFQGSWQETQYF

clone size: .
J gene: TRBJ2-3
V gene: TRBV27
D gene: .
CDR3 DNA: TGTGCCAGCAGATACCCCGGATCCACAGATACGCAGTATTTT
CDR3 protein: CASRYPGSTDTQYF

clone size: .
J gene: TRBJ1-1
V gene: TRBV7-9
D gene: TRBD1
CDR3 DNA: TGTGCCAGCAGCTTATTGCAGGGGGAGAACACTGAAGCTTTCTTT
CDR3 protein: CASSLLQGENTEAFF

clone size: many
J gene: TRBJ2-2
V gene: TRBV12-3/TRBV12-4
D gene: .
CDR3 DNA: TGTGCCAGTCGTGGGGGATTGGAGACCGGGGAGCTGTTTTTT
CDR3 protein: CASRGGLETGELFF

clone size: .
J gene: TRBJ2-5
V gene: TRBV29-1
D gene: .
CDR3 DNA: TGCAGCGGACAACAGAGTCAAGAGACCCAGTACTTC
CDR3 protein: CSGQQSQETQYF

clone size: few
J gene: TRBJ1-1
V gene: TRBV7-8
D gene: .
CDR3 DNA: TGTGCCAGCAGCTTAAGGGGGGCAGACGTGGTAGTAGCTTTCTTT
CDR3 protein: CASSLRGADVVVAFF

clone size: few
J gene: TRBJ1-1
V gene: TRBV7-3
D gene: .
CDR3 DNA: TGTGCCAGCAGCTTAACTCCGACAGATCAGGCAGCTTTCTTT
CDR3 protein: CASSLTPTDQAAFF

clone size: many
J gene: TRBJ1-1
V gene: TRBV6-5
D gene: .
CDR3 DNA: TGTGCCAGCAGTTACGACATGACATCCCTGGGGGGTGAAGCTTTCTTT
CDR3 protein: CASSYDMTSLGGEAFF

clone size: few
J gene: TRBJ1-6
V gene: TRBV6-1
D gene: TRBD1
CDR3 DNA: TGTGCCAGCAGTTCTACTCAGGGGGTCCCCCTCCACTTT
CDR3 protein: CASSSTQGVPLHF

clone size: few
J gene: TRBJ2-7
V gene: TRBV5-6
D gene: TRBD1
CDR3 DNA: TGTGCCAGCAGCTTGGAGGGGACAGGGTACTACGAGCAGTACTTC
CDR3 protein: CASSLEGTGYYEQYF

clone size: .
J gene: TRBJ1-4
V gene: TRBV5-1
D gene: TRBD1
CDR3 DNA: TGCGCCAGCAGCCCCCGGGACAGGGGAACTAATGAAAAACTGTTTTTT
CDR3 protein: CASSPRDRGTNEKLFF

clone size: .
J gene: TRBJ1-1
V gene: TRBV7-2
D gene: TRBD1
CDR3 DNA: TGTGCCAGCAGCCACGGACAGGGCCGCACCACTGAAGCTTTCTTT
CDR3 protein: CASSHGQGRTTEAFF

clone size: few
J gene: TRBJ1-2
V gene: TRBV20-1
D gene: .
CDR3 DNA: TGCAGTGCTAGAGCCCGGGCTGGAGGCTACACCTTC
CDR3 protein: CSARARAGGYTF

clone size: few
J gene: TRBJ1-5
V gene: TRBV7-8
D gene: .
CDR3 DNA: TGTGCCAGCAGCCCTAGGGCAGGGGATTCCAATCAGCCCCAGCATTTT
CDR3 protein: CASSPRAGDSNQPQHF

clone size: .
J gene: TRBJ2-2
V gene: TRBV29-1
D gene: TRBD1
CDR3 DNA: TGCAGCGTCGACAGGGGTCACACCGGGGAGCTGTTTTTT
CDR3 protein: CSVDRGHTGELFF

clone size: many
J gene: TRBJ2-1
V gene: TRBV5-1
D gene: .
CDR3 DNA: TGCGCCAGCAGCGAAGGGGAAATAAATGAGCAGTTCTTC
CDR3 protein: CASSEGEINEQFF

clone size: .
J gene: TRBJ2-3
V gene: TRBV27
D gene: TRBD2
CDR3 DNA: TGTGCCAGCAGTTCTCTAGCGGGGGGATTCACAGATACGCAGTATTTT
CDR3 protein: CASSSLAGGFTDTQYF